The rows below give T cell receptor beta chains drawn from one sample of a study of blood T cell repertoires in COVID-19. Data came from immunoSEQ multiplex PCR; TCRdb stores just in-frame clones and leaves some out. Of 100,000 to 150,000 clones in the sample, 84% are singletons; the top ten hold around an eighth. Sample: peripheral blood. The source of these receptors is a woman aged 30 to 39 who had recovered from COVID-19. CDR3s include the opening cysteine and the closing phenylalanine or tryptophan. A D gene is named only where the DNA matches it firmly. Size values are once, few and many counts, or a class for expanded clones, and some rows have none.

NA	TRBV21-1	NA	TRBJ2-7	CASSKGRKASGSHEQYF	TGTGCCAGCAGCAAAGGGCGGAAGGCTAGCGGTAGCCACGAGCAGTACTTC
NA	TRBV19	TRBD1	TRBJ2-1	CASSPRQGSSYNEQFF	TGTGCCAGTAGTCCTCGACAGGGAAGCTCCTACAATGAGCAGTTCTTC
NA	TRBV27	TRBD1	TRBJ2-1	CASSSGQGMGNEQFF	TGTGCCAGCAGTTCGGGACAGGGAATGGGCAATGAGCAGTTCTTC
NA	TRBV7-2	NA	TRBJ2-1	CASSLESRYNEQFF	TGTGCCAGCAGCTTAGAAAGCAGGTACAATGAGCAGTTCTTC
NA	TRBV4-1	NA	TRBJ1-2	CASSQRIDGLRPDF	TGCGCCAGCAGCCAGCGGATCGACGGACTCCGCCCTGACTTC
NA	TRBV9	TRBD2	TRBJ2-1	CASSTRTSTEQFF	TGTGCCAGCAGCACCCGGACTAGCACTGAGCAGTTCTTC
NA	TRBV19	TRBD1	TRBJ1-1	CASSPTGGGHEAFF	TGTGCCAGTAGTCCCACAGGGGGCGGCCATGAAGCTTTCTTT
NA	TRBV5-4	TRBD1	TRBJ2-1	CASSPRRTGGDEQFF	TGTGCCAGCAGCCCCCGGAGGACAGGGGGCGATGAGCAGTTCTTC
few	TRBV7-3	TRBD2	TRBJ2-3	CASSTWTSGGMADTQYF	TGTGCCAGCAGCACGTGGACTAGCGGGGGTATGGCAGATACGCAGTATTTT
NA	TRBV19	TRBD1	TRBJ1-1	CASGKAGGARTEAFF	TGTGCCAGTGGAAAAGCAGGGGGCGCAAGGACTGAAGCTTTCTTT
NA	TRBV9	TRBD2	TRBJ2-1	CASSSAGGPENEQFF	TGTGCCAGCAGCTCGGCGGGAGGACCAGAGAATGAGCAGTTCTTC
few	TRBV5-6	NA	TRBJ2-2	CASTGTNTGELFF	TGTGCCAGCACAGGCACGAACACCGGGGAGCTGTTTTTT
NA	TRBV11-2	NA	TRBJ2-7	CASSSYGGPSYEQYF	TGTGCCAGCAGCTCGTATGGTGGGCCCTCCTACGAGCAGTACTTC
NA	TRBV7-3	NA	TRBJ2-1	CASSPYGGNNEQFF	TGTGCCAGCAGCCCCTATGGGGGGAACAATGAGCAGTTCTTC
NA	TRBV11-2	NA	TRBJ1-3	CASSREQRSSGNTIYF	TGTGCCAGCAGCCGGGAACAGCGAAGCTCTGGAAACACCATATATTTT
NA	TRBV6-5	NA	TRBJ2-7	CASGRSGEQYF	TGTGCCAGCGGGAGGTCAGGCGAGCAGTACTTC
NA	TRBV6-5	NA	TRBJ2-7	CASSPRQGGYEQYF	TGTGCCAGCAGTCCGAGACAGGGAGGCTACGAGCAGTACTTC
few	TRBV7-9	NA	TRBJ1-4	CASSFLSSTNEKLFF	TGTGCCAGCAGCTTCCTGAGCTCGACTAATGAAAAACTGTTTTTT
NA	TRBV5-1	NA	TRBJ2-2	CASRERAGALNTGELFF	TGCGCCAGCAGAGAAAGGGCAGGGGCCTTGAACACCGGGGAGCTGTTTTTT
NA	TRBV11-2	NA	TRBJ2-1	CASSLANEQFF	TGTGCCAGCAGCTTAGCAAATGAGCAGTTCTTC
NA	TRBV25-1	TRBD1	TRBJ1-1	CASSETGRGRTEAFF	TGTGCCAGCAGTGAAACAGGCAGGGGGCGAACTGAAGCTTTCTTT
NA	TRBV28	TRBD1	TRBJ2-6	CASSPSGQGAAGANVLTF	TGTGCCAGCAGCCCATCCGGGCAGGGGGCCGCTGGGGCCAACGTCCTGACTTTC
NA	TRBV3-1/TRBV3-2	TRBD1	TRBJ2-7	CASSQGDRGQYF	TGTGCCAGCAGCCAAGGGGACAGAGGGCAGTACTTC
NA	TRBV6-5	TRBD1	TRBJ1-2	CASSSRGRFLYGYTF	TGTGCCAGCAGTAGCAGGGGGCGCTTTCTATATGGCTACACCTTC
NA	TRBV27	NA	TRBJ2-7	CASSLEQGENYEQYF	TGTGCCAGCAGTTTAGAACAGGGAGAGAACTACGAGCAGTACTTC
NA	TRBV19	NA	TRBJ2-1	CASAEGASYNEQFF	TGTGCCAGCGCGGAGGGGGCCTCCTACAATGAGCAGTTCTTC
NA	TRBV7-9	NA	TRBJ2-7	CASSYSREFPYEQYF	TGTGCCAGCAGCTACTCCAGGGAATTCCCCTACGAGCAGTACTTC
few	TRBV29-1	NA	TRBJ1-2	CSAESDYGYTF	TGCAGCGCCGAGAGCGATTATGGCTACACCTTC
NA	TRBV11-3	NA	TRBJ1-1	CASKPTLSNTEAFF	TGTGCCAGCAAACCCACACTATCGAACACTGAAGCTTTCTTT
NA	TRBV7-9	NA	TRBJ2-3	CASSLALASHTDTQYF	TGTGCCAGCAGCTTAGCCCTAGCATCCCACACAGATACGCAGTATTTT
once	TRBV30	NA	TRBJ1-3	CACKQGAGNTIYF	TGTGCCTGTAAACAGGGAGCTGGAAACACCATATATTTT
once	TRBV7-8	NA	TRBJ1-2	CASSLESGIYGYTF	TGTGCCAGCAGCTTAGAGTCAGGGATCTATGGCTACACCTTC
NA	TRBV6-6	NA	TRBJ1-5	CASSLQGSPQHF	TGTGCCAGCAGCCTCCAGGGGAGCCCCCAGCATTTT
NA	TRBV18	NA	TRBJ1-1	CASSRLTDNTEAFF	TGTGCCAGCTCACGACTGACAGACAACACTGAAGCTTTCTTT
once	TRBV12-5	TRBD2	TRBJ2-5	CASGFRLTSGRAETQYF	TGTGCTAGTGGTTTCCGCCTCACTAGCGGGAGAGCGGAGACCCAGTACTTC
NA	TRBV5-1	NA	TRBJ1-5	CASSLVGGGGQPQHF	TGCGCCAGCAGCTTGGTTGGGGGCGGTGGTCAGCCCCAGCATTTT
NA	TRBV7-3	NA	TRBJ2-3	CASSLKPGADTQYF	TGTGCCAGCAGCTTAAAACCGGGAGCGGATACGCAGTATTTT
NA	TRBV14	TRBD2	TRBJ2-7	CASSLTAGAGLYEQYF	TGTGCCAGCAGCCTAACTGCGGGAGCGGGACTCTACGAGCAGTACTTC
NA	TRBV6-5	TRBD1	TRBJ1-2	CASSWEGGSDYGYTF	TGTGCCAGCAGTTGGGAAGGGGGCTCGGACTATGGCTACACCTTC
NA	TRBV2	NA	TRBJ1-6	CASSPGGTYNSPLHF	TGTGCCAGCAGCCCAGGCGGGACTTATAATTCACCCCTCCACTTT
NA	TRBV7-2	NA	TRBJ2-5	CASSSSWGETQYF	TGTGCCAGCAGTTCCTCGTGGGGCGAGACCCAGTACTTC
NA	TRBV5-1	TRBD1	TRBJ2-1	CASSLEARQGYNEQFF	TGCGCCAGCAGCTTGGAAGCGAGACAGGGCTACAATGAGCAGTTCTTC
few	TRBV19	NA	TRBJ1-1	CASSISGSGTEAFF	TGTGCCAGTAGTATTTCCGGGTCGGGCACTGAAGCTTTCTTT
NA	TRBV7-6	NA	TRBJ2-1	CASSPRQTASYNEQFF	TGTGCCAGCAGCCCCCGACAGACTGCCTCCTACAATGAGCAGTTCTTC
NA	TRBV6-1	TRBD2	TRBJ2-1	CASSVTSGSSYNEQFF	TGTGCCAGCAGTGTTACTAGCGGGAGCTCCTACAATGAGCAGTTCTTC
NA	TRBV12-3/TRBV12-4	NA	TRBJ2-7	CASSFAVSYEQYF	TGTGCCAGCAGTTTCGCAGTCTCCTACGAGCAGTACTTC
NA	TRBV29-1	NA	TRBJ1-5	CSAVTGGIDQPQHF	TGCAGCGCTGTGACGGGGGGAATTGATCAGCCCCAGCATTTT
NA	TRBV5-1	NA	TRBJ1-2	CASSKGTDPYGYTF	TGCGCCAGCAGCAAAGGGACTGACCCCTATGGCTACACCTTC
NA	TRBV20-1	NA	TRBJ2-1	CSASIAGFFNEQFF	TGCAGTGCTAGTATCGCGGGTTTTTTCAATGAGCAGTTCTTC
NA	TRBV5-1	NA	TRBJ2-1	CASSLARLGDSYNEQFF	TGCGCCAGCAGCTTGGCCCGACTAGGGGACTCCTACAATGAGCAGTTCTTC
once	TRBV11-3	NA	TRBJ2-7	CASSLERFRGSYEQYF	TGTGCCAGCAGCTTAGAGAGGTTCCGGGGCTCCTACGAGCAGTACTTC
NA	TRBV29-1	NA	TRBJ2-3	CSVVPQSTDTQYF	TGCAGCGTTGTTCCACAGAGCACAGATACGCAGTATTTT
NA	TRBV3-1/TRBV3-2	TRBD1	TRBJ1-6	CASSQDDRDNSPLHF	TGTGCCAGCAGCCAAGATGACAGGGATAATTCACCCCTCCACTTT
NA	TRBV19	NA	TRBJ2-1	CASRDRQSSYNEQFF	TGTGCCAGCAGAGATAGACAGAGCTCCTACAATGAGCAGTTCTTC
NA	TRBV29-1	NA	TRBJ2-3	CSYGLSTDTQYF	TGCAGCTACGGACTATCCACAGATACGCAGTATTTT
NA	TRBV13	NA	TRBJ2-2	CASSPLPAGELFF	TGTGCCAGCAGCCCCCTACCGGCCGGGGAGCTGTTTTTT
NA	TRBV11-2	TRBD2	TRBJ2-7	CASRRGGGVNEQYF	TGTGCCAGCAGGCGCGGGGGAGGGGTTAACGAGCAGTACTTC
NA	TRBV20-1	NA	TRBJ1-1	CSASTATEAFF	TGCAGTGCTAGTACTGCGACTGAAGCTTTCTTT
NA	TRBV29-1	NA	TRBJ2-5	CSVRRPEETQYF	TGCAGCGTTAGGCGGCCAGAAGAGACCCAGTACTTC